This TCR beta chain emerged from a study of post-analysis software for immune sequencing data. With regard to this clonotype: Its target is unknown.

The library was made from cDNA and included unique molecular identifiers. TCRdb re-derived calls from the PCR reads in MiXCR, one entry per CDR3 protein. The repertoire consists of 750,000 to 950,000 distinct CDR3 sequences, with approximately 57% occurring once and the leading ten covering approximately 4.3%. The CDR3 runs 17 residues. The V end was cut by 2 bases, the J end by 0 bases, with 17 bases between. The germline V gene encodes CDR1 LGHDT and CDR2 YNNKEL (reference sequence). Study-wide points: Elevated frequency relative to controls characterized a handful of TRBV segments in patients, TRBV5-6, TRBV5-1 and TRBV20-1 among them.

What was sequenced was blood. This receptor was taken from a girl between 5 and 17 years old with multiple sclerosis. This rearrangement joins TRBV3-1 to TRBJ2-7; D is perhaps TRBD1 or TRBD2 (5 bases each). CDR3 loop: CASSQPPRRGVSYEQYF. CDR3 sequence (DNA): TGTGCCAGCAGCCAACCCCCCCGGAGAGGGGTCTCCTACGAGCAGTACTTC.